The T cell receptor beta chain under discussion was sequenced for a study of blood T cell repertoires in COVID-19. Clones were read by immunoSEQ multiplex PCR, and TCRdb kept only the in-frame ones, dropping some. The sample contains 200,000 to 250,000 clones, around 80% of which appear only once. With 2 bases removed from V and 9 bases from J, the gap between germline ends came to 8 bases. The germline V gene encodes CDR1 MNHEY and CDR2 SVGAGI. This CDR3 has 11 residues. This receptor was taken from a woman aged 40 to 50 with acute or convalescent COVID-19. This chain connects TRBV6-5 to TRBJ2-7; no reliable D call. Sequences were obtained from peripheral blood. Here the CDR3 reads CASSYPCSQYF. In nucleotides, the CDR3 is TGTGCCAGCAGTTACCCCTGTTCGCAGTACTTC.